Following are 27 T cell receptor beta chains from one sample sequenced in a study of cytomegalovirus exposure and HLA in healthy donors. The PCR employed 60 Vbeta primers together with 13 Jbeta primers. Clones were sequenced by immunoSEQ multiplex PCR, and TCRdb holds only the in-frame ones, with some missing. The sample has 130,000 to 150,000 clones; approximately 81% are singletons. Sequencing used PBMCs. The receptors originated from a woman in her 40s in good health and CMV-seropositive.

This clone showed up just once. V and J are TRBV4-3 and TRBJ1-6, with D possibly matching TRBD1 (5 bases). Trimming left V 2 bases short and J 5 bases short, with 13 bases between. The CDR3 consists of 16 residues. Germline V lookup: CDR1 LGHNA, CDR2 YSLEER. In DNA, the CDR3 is TGCGCCAGCAGCCAAACCGGGACTTCGAATAATTCACCCCTCCACTTT. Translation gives CASSQTGTSNNSPLHF.

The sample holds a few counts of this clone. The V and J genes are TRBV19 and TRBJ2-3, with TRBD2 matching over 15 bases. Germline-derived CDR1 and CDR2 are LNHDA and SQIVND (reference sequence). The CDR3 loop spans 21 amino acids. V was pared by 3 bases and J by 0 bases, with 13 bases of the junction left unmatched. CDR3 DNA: TGTGCCAGTAGTATGTCCCGGACTAGCGGGAGGGACCTCCCTAGCACAGATACGCAGTATTTT. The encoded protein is CASSMSRTSGRDLPSTDTQYF.

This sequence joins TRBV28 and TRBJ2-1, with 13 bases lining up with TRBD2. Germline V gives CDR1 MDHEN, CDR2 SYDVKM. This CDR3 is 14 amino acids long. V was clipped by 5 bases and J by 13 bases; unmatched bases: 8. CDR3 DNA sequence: TGTGCCAGCAGTATACCACTAGCGGGAGGGTACCAGTTCTTC. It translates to CASSIPLAGGYQFF. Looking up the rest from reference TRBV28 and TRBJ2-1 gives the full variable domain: DVKVTQSSRYLVKRTGEKVFLECVQDMDHENMFWYRQDPGLGLRLIYFSYDVKMKEKGDIPEGYSVSREKKERFSLILESASTNQTSMYLCASSIPLAGGYQFFGPGTRLTVL.

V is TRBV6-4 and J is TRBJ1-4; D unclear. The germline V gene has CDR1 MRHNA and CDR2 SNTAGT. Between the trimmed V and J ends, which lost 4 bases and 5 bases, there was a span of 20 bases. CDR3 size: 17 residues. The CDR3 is CASSGLRSQRFNEKLFF. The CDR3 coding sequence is TGTGCCAGCAGTGGACTTCGAAGCCAGCGATTCAATGAAAAACTGTTTTTT.

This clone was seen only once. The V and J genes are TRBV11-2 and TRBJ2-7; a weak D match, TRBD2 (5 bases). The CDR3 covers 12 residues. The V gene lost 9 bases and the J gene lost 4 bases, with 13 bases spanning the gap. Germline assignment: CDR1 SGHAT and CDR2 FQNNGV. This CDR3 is CASGIRGYEQYF. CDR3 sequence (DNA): TGTGCCAGTGGCATACGGGGTTACGAGCAGTACTTC.

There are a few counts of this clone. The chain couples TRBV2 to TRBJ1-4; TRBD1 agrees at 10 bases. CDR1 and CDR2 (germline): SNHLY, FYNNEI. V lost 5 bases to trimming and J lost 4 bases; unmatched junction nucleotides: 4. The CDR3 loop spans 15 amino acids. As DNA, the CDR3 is TGTGCCAGCAGTAAAGGGACAGGGGTTAATGAAAAACTGTTTTTT. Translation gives CASSKGTGVNEKLFF.

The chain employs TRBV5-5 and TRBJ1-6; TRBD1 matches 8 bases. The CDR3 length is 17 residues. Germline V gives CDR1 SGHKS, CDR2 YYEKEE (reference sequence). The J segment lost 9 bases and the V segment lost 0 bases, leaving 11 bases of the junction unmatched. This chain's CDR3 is CASSLDKWGTGGSPLHF. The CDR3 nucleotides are TGTGCCAGCAGCTTGGATAAGTGGGGAACAGGGGGTTCACCCCTCCACTTT.

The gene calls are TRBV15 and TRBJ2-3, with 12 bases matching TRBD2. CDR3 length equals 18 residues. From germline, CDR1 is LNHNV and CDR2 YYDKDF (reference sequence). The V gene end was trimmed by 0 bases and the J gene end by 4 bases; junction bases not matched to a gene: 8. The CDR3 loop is CATSRDQLLAGGSDTQYF. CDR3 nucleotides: TGTGCCACCAGCAGAGATCAGTTACTAGCGGGAGGTTCAGATACGCAGTATTTT.

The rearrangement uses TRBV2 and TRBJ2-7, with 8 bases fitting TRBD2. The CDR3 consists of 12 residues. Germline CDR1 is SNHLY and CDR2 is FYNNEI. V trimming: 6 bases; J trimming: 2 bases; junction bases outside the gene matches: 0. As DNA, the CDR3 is TGTGCCAGCAGGGGACTAGCCTACGAGCAGTACTTC. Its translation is CASRGLAYEQYF.

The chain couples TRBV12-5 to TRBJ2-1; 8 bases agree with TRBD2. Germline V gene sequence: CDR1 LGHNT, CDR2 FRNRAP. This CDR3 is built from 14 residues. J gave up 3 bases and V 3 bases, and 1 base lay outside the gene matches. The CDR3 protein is CASGFAGGYNEQFF. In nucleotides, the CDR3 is TGTGCTAGTGGTTTTGCGGGGGGCTACAATGAGCAGTTCTTC.

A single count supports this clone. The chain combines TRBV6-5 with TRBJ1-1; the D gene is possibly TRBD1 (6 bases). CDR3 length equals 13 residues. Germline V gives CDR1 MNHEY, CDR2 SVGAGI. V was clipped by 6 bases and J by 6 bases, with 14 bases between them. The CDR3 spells CASSRLGQPEAFF. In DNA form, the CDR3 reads TGTGCCAGCAGCCGCCTGGGACAACCTGAAGCTTTCTTT.

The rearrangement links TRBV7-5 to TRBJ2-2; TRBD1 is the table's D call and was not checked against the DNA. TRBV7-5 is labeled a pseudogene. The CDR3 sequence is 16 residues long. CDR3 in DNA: TGTGCCAGAAGCCCCCACCATCAGGGGTTCACCGGGGAGCTGTTTTTT. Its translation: CARSPHHQGFTGELFF.

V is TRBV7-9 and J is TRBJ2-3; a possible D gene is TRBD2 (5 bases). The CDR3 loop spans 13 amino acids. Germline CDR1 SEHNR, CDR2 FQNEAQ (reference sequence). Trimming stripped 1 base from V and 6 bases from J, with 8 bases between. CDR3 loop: CASSLVSGDTQYF. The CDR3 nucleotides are TGTGCCAGCAGCTTAGTGAGCGGCGATACGCAGTATTTT.

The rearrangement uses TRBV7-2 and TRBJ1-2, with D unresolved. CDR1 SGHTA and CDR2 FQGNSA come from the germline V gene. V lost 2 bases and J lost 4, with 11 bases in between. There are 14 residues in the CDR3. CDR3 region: CASSLTGSLYGYTF. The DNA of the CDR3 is TGTGCCAGCAGCTTAACGGGGAGCCTCTATGGCTACACCTTC.

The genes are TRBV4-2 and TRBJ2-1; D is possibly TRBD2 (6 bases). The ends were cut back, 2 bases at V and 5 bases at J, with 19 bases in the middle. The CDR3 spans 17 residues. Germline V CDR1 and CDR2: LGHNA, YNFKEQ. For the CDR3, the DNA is TGTGCCAGCAGCCAAAGAGGAGGGACGTCGTCCCACAATGAGCAGTTCTTC. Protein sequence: CASSQRGGTSSHNEQFF.

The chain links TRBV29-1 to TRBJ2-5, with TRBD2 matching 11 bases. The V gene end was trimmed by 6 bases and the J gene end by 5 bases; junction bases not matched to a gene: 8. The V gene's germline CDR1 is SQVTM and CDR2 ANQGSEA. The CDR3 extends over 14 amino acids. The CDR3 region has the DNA TGCAGCGTGGAGTTTAGCGGGAGGGCGGAGACCCAGTACTTC. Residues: CSVEFSGRAETQYF.

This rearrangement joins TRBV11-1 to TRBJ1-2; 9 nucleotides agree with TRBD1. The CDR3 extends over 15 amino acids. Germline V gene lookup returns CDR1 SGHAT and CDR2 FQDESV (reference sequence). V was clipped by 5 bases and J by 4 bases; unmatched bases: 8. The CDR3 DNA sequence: TGTGCCAGCAGCCCCGACGGGACAGGGATCTATGGCTACACCTTC. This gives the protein CASSPDGTGIYGYTF.

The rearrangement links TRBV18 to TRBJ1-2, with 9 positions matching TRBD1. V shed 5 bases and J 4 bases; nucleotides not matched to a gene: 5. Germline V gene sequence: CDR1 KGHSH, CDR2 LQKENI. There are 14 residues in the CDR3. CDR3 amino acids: CASSWDREVYGYTF. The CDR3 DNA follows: TGTGCCAGCTCATGGGACAGGGAGGTCTATGGCTACACCTTC. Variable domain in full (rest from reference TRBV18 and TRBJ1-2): NAGVMQNPRHLVRRRGQEARLRCSPMKGHSHVYWYRQLPEEGLKFMVYLQKENIIDESGMPKERFSAEFPKEGPSILRIQQVVRGDSAAYFCASSWDREVYGYTFGSGTRLTVV.

The CDR3 loop is CASSPDRGAGELFF. Written as DNA, the CDR3 is TGTGCCAGCAGCCCGGACAGGGGGGCCGGGGAGCTGTTTTTT. The rearrangement joins TRBV5-6 to TRBJ2-2; 10 nucleotides match TRBD1. Unmatched junction bases numbered 3, after V lost 4 bases and J lost 6 bases. Germline V gene sequence: CDR1 SGHDT, CDR2 YYEEEE. CDR3 length equals 14 residues.

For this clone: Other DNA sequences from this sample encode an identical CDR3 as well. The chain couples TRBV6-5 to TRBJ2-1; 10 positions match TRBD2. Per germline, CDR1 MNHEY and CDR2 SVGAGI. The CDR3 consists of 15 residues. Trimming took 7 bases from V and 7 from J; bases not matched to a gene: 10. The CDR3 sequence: CASTRLAGDGNEQFF. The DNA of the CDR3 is TGTGCCAGCACCAGGCTAGCGGGAGATGGAAATGAGCAGTTCTTC.

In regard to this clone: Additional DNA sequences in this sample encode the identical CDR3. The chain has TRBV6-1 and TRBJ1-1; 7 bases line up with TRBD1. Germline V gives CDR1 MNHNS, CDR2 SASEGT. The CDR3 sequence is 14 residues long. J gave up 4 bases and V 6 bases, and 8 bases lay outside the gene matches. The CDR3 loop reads CASRLDRVRTEAFF. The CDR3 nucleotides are TGTGCCAGCAGACTAGACAGGGTCCGCACTGAAGCTTTCTTT.

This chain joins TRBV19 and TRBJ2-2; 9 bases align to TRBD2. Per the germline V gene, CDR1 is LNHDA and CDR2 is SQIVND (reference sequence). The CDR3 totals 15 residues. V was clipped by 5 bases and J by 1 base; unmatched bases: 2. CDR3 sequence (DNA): TGTGCCAGTAGTGGACTAGCGTGGAACACCGGGGAGCTGTTTTTT. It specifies CASSGLAWNTGELFF.

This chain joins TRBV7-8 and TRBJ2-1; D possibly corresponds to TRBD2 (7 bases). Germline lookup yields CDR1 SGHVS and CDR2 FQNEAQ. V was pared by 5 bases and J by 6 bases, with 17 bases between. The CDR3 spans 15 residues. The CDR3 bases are TGTGCCAGCAGCCCGACAAACAGGGAGGGCAATGAGCAGTTCTTC. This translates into CASSPTNREGNEQFF.

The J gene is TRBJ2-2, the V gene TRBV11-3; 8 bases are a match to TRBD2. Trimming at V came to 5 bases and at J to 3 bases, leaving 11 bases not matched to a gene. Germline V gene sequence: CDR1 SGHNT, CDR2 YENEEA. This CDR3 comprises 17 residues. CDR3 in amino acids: CASSIQAGAGDTGELFF. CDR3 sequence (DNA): TGTGCCAGCAGCATACAAGCGGGAGCAGGCGACACCGGGGAGCTGTTTTTT.

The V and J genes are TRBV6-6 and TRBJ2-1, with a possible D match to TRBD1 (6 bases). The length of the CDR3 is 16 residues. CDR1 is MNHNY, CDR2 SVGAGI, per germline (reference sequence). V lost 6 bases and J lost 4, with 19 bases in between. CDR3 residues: CASRPNTGTPYNEQFF. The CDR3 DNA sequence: TGTGCCAGCAGGCCAAATACAGGGACCCCATACAATGAGCAGTTCTTC.

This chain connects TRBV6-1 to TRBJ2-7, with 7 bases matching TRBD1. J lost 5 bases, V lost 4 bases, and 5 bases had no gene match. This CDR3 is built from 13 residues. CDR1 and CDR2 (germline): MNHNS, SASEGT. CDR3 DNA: TGTGCCAGCAGTGTCCACAGGGGAAACGAGCAGTACTTC. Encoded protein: CASSVHRGNEQYF.

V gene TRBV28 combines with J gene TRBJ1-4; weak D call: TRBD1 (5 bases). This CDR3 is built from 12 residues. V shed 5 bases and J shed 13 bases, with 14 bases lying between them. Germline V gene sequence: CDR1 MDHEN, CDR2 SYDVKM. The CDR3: CASSAPTGGLFF. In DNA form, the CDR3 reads TGTGCCAGCAGTGCCCCGACCGGGGGACTGTTTTTT.